The sequence of this T cell receptor beta chain was determined in a study of OX40 agonist ivuxolimab in advanced cancers. Turning to the study itself: Given to patients was ivuxolimab, an agonistic anti-OX40 (CD134) antibody. Patient treatment consisted of intravenous ivuxolimab administration every 2 weeks at 0.01 to 10 mg/kg. Study-level findings and limits: Certain nonresponders additionally had low normalized T-cell clonal expansion.

Germline CDR1 SGHDN, CDR2 FVKESK. The CDR3 loop spans 17 amino acids. The J segment lost 2 bases and the V segment lost 4 bases, leaving 10 bases of the junction unmatched. Comments on this clone: Its target is unknown.

Repertoires were generated with immunoSEQ multiplex PCR, while TCRdb's copy carries only in-frame clones and drops some. The profile covers about 66,000 clones, with approximately 90% appearing a single time and 2% to 2.5% taken by the ten largest. This clonotype was obtained from an adult with an advanced solid tumor such as melanoma, head and neck, liver or kidney cancer. The chain has TRBV14 and TRBJ2-2; 7 bases map to TRBD1. The source material was CD4+ or CD8+ T cells sorted from blood, sampled in a trial of the OX40 agonist ivuxolimab. The CDR3 loop reads CASSLHHGTANTGELFF. The CDR3, as DNA: TGTGCCAGCAGCCTACATCACGGGACAGCCAACACCGGGGAGCTGTTTTTT.